The 16 T cell receptor beta chains presented below share a single source sample, sequenced in a study of cytomegalovirus exposure and HLA in healthy donors. Researchers ran the PCR with 60 Vbeta and 13 Jbeta primers. Sequencing used immunoSEQ multiplex PCR; TCRdb keeps in-frame clones, though not all of them. The sample holds just over 200,000 clones; approximately 70% are singletons and the top ten take 2.5% to 3%. Sequenced input: PBMCs. The receptor source for this set is a man aged 35 to 55 in good health and CMV-seropositive.

J is TRBJ2-5 and V is TRBV7-2, with TRBD2 matching 11 bases. From germline, CDR1 is SGHTA and CDR2 FQGNSA. The length of the CDR3 is 16 residues. The junction had 1 base not matched to a gene; V was cut back by 0 bases and J by 1 base. The CDR3 protein is CASSLALAGGQETQYF. In nucleotides, the CDR3 is TGTGCCAGCAGCTTAGCGCTAGCGGGGGGCCAAGAGACCCAGTACTTC.

This clone was observed a few times. The chain has TRBV7-8 and TRBJ2-3, with D uncertain. The germline V gene has CDR1 SGHVS and CDR2 FQNEAQ. The CDR3 loop spans 12 amino acids. Trimming took 8 bases from V and 6 from J, leaving 12 bases between them. DNA of the CDR3: TGTGCCAGCGGCCAGGTTCGGGATACGCAGTATTTT. Encoded protein: CASGQVRDTQYF.

The chain links TRBV29-1 to TRBJ2-5; TRBD1 aligns across 10 bases. This CDR3 contains 13 residues. V was pared by 4 bases and J by 5 bases, with 4 bases of the junction left unmatched. Germline V gives CDR1 SQVTM, CDR2 ANQGSEA. Written as DNA, the CDR3 is TGCAGCGTTGGGACAGGGGGGATGGAGACCCAGTACTTC. Protein product: CSVGTGGMETQYF. The full variable domain, with the rest looked up from reference TRBV29-1 and TRBJ2-5, is SAVISQKPSRDICQRGTSLTIQCQVDSQVTMMFWYRQQPGQSLTLIATANQGSEATYESGFVIDKFPISRPNLTFSTLTVSNMSPEDSSIYLCSVGTGGMETQYFGPGTRLLVL.

The J gene is TRBJ1-5, the V gene TRBV5-6; possible D gene TRBD1, 5 bases. Looked up from germline, CDR1 is SGHDT and CDR2 is YYEEEE. V shed 4 bases and J shed 3 bases, with 17 bases lying between them. CDR3 length equals 16 residues. CDR3 in DNA: TGTGCCAGCAGCGGGGGGGGTATACGTCACAATCAGCCCCAGCATTTT. Protein product: CASSGGGIRHNQPQHF.

The chain carries TRBV6-5 and TRBJ2-5, with 7 bases lining up with TRBD1. V gave up 6 bases and J gave up 5 bases; unmatched junction bases: 9. In germline, CDR1 is MNHEY, CDR2 SVGAGI. The CDR3 contains 14 residues. The CDR3 sequence is CASSPTGEAETQYF. The CDR3 nucleotides are TGTGCCAGCAGCCCTACAGGGGAAGCGGAGACCCAGTACTTC.

This chain links TRBV10-3 with TRBJ2-3; TRBD2 aligns across 12 bases. Germline lookup yields CDR1 ENHRY and CDR2 SYGVKD. The ends lost 10 bases at V and 0 bases at J; junction bases unmatched: 5. The CDR3 totals 15 residues. The CDR3, as DNA: TGTGCCACCTGGACTAGCGGGGAGAGCACAGATACGCAGTATTTT. Protein: CATWTSGESTDTQYF.

CDR3 region: CATSTPQGRTGEKLFF. As DNA, the CDR3 is TGTGCCACCAGCACCCCACAGGGGAGAACGGGTGAAAAACTGTTTTTT. This rearrangement joins TRBV15 to TRBJ1-4; the match to TRBD1 covers 7 bases. The CDR3 runs 16 residues. CDR1 is LNHNV, CDR2 YYDKDF, per germline (reference sequence). V lost 4 bases to trimming and J lost 7 bases; unmatched junction nucleotides: 12.

The chain couples TRBV28 to TRBJ1-3; tentative D call: TRBD1 (6 bases). This CDR3 contains 18 residues. Germline CDR1 and CDR2: MDHEN and SYDVKM. The V and J ends lost 6 bases and 0 bases respectively, with 21 bases between them. The CDR3 DNA reads TGTGCCAGCAGCCTCCGGACAGCTAACTATCCCTCTGGAAACACCATATATTTT. It yields the protein CASSLRTANYPSGNTIYF.

This chain uses TRBV11-2 with TRBJ2-5; maybe TRBD2 (5 bases). Germline V gene data show CDR1 as SGHAT and CDR2 as FQNNGV. The CDR3 is made up of 15 amino acids. The V and J ends lost 0 bases and 2 bases respectively, with 10 bases between them. The CDR3 nucleotides read TGTGCCAGCAGCTTAGATCAAGCGGCTCAAGAGACCCAGTACTTC. Translation gives CASSLDQAAQETQYF.

This rearrangement joins TRBV10-3 to TRBJ2-6; 7 positions match TRBD2. CDR3 length: 15 residues. Germline V gene data show CDR1 as ENHRY and CDR2 as SYGVKD. Trimming cost V 6 bases and J 0 bases; bases outside gene matches: 2. The DNA of the CDR3 is TGTGCCATCAGCAGCGGGGCCTCTGGGGCCAACGTCCTGACTTTC. Translating gives CAISSGASGANVLTF.

This chain connects TRBV11-2 to TRBJ2-1, with TRBD1 identical over 7 bases. Trimming cost V 3 bases and J 1 base; bases outside gene matches: 3. The CDR3 loop spans 15 amino acids. Germline-derived CDR1 and CDR2 are SGHAT and FQNNGV. The DNA for the CDR3 is TGTGCCAGCAGCTTCGACAGGGAATCCTACAATGAGCAGTTCTTC. Translation: CASSFDRESYNEQFF. Filled out from reference TRBV11-2 and TRBJ2-1, the complete variable domain reads EAGVAQSPRYKIIEKRQSVAFWCNPISGHATLYWYQQILGQGPKLLIQFQNNGVVDDSQLPKDRFSAERLKGVDSTLKIQPAKLEDSAVYLCASSFDRESYNEQFFGPGTRLTVL.

The J gene is TRBJ2-1, the V gene TRBV7-2; TRBD2 aligns across 11 bases. CDR3 length equals 14 residues. Germline V gene lookup returns CDR1 SGHTA and CDR2 FQGNSA. J was trimmed by 9 bases and V by 3 bases; bases with no gene match: 4. Here the CDR3 reads CASSFSGGASEQFF. In DNA form, the CDR3 reads TGTGCCAGCAGCTTTAGCGGGGGGGCCAGTGAGCAGTTCTTC.

The chain combines TRBV5-1 with TRBJ1-5; no firm D call. The CDR3 length is 15 residues. CDR1 and CDR2 from the germline V gene are SGHRS and YFSETQ. The V and J ends lost 1 base and 5 bases respectively, with 13 bases between them. CDR3 loop: CASSLWAGEDQPQHF. Here the CDR3 DNA reads TGCGCCAGCAGCTTGTGGGCGGGTGAGGATCAGCCCCAGCATTTT.

V is TRBV2 and J is TRBJ1-5; D not certain. Germline values: CDR1 SNHLY, CDR2 FYNNEI. V lost 6 bases, J lost 3 bases, and 6 bases lay in between. The CDR3 length is 12 residues. This CDR3 is CASSYDNQPQHF. In DNA form, the CDR3 reads TGTGCCAGCAGCTACGACAATCAGCCCCAGCATTTT.

A few counts support this clone. The chain joins TRBV7-6 to TRBJ2-3; D might be TRBD1 (6 bases). CDR3 length: 15 residues. The V gene's germline CDR1 is SGHVS and CDR2 FNYEAQ. Trimming shortened V by 4 bases and J by 0 bases, and 11 bases separated the two germline ends. Here the CDR3 reads CASSSLGTSTDTQYF. CDR3 DNA sequence: TGTGCCAGCAGCTCCCTCGGGACAAGCACAGATACGCAGTATTTT.

The gene calls are TRBV7-3 and TRBJ1-1; no firm D call. With 2 bases removed from V and 4 bases from J, the gap between germline ends came to 8 bases. There are 13 residues in the CDR3. The germline CDR1 and CDR2 sequences are SGHTA and FQGTGA. The CDR3 sequence is CASSLGGSTEAFF. The CDR3 coding sequence is TGTGCCAGCAGCTTAGGAGGGAGCACTGAAGCTTTCTTT.